These 23 T cell receptor beta chains were sequenced from one sample in a study of molecular identifiers for immune sequencing clone quantification. TCRdb reanalysed the PCR reads using MiXCR and keeps one entry per CDR3 protein. The table records 100,000 or so distinct CDR3 sequences, about a third of them present only once. What was sequenced was naive CD8+ T cells from blood, with Jurkat cell RNA spiked in. Subset specified: FACS-sorted CD8+CD4-CCR7+CD45RA+ naive T cells. The receptors were sampled from a human donor in good health. Some libraries in this study had Jurkat cell RNA spiked in.

Worth noting for this clonotype: This clone may be a read error of a much larger clone one base away. The V call is TRBV5-6, the J call TRBJ1-5; 10 nucleotides agree with TRBD1. The CDR3 extends over 14 amino acids. The germline V gene has CDR1 SGHDT and CDR2 YYEEEE. V lost 5 bases and J lost 7; bases outside the gene matches: 6. CDR3 sequence: CASRDRGSGQPQHF. In DNA form, the CDR3 reads TGTGCCAGCAGGGACAGGGGGAGTGGGCAGCCCCAGCATTTT. The full variable domain, completed using reference TRBV5-6 and TRBJ1-5, is DAGVTQSPTHLIKTRGQQVTLRCSPKSGHDTVSWYQQALGQGPQFIFQYYEEEERQRGNFPDRFSGHQFPNYSSELNVNALLLGDSALYLCASRDRGSGQPQHFGDGTRLSIL.

Only a few counts were recorded for this clonotype. This rearrangement joins TRBV15 to TRBJ2-3; 8 bases are a match to TRBD2. The germline CDR1 and CDR2 sequences are LNHNV and YYDKDF (reference sequence). V shed 2 bases, J shed 4 bases, and the junction held 17 bases outside the gene matches. The CDR3 runs 19 residues. As DNA, the CDR3 is TGTGCCACCAGCAGACGAGGAGGGCGGGAGGAAAGTACCGCAGATACGCAGTATTTT. Amino acids: CATSRRGGREESTADTQYF.

The chain recombines TRBV19 with TRBJ2-7; D unresolved. Germline values: CDR1 LNHDA, CDR2 SQIVND (reference sequence). Trimming left V 3 bases short and J 3 bases short, with 9 bases between. The CDR3 spans 13 residues. CDR3 nucleotides: TGTGCCAGTAGTATTGAACAGTTCTACGAGCAGTACTTC. Its translation is CASSIEQFYEQYF.

This clonotype was counted at least ten times. The V gene is TRBV3-1, the J gene TRBJ2-3; weak D call: TRBD2 (6 bases). The CDR3 is 15 amino acids. Trimming shortened V by 0 bases and J by 4 bases, and 11 bases separated the two germline ends. Germline values: CDR1 LGHDT, CDR2 YNNKEL (reference sequence). Written as DNA, the CDR3 is TGTGCCAGCAGCCAAGAACTAGCCGGGGCAGATACGCAGTATTTT. As protein: CASSQELAGADTQYF.

This clonotype occurred many times. The gene calls are TRBV29-1 and TRBJ1-1, with 11 bases that match TRBD1. CDR1 and CDR2 from the germline V gene are SQVTM and ANQGSEA. V lost 4 bases to trimming and J lost 7 bases; unmatched junction nucleotides: 2. The CDR3 sequence is 12 residues long. This CDR3 is CSVVDRGLEAFF. DNA of the CDR3: TGCAGCGTTGTGGACAGGGGGCTTGAAGCTTTCTTT.

The V and J genes are TRBV5-6 and TRBJ1-5; D is unresolved. Germline CDR1 SGHDT, CDR2 YYEEEE. The V end was cut by 1 base, the J end by 3 bases, with 11 bases between. The CDR3 covers 15 residues. CDR3 nucleotides: TGTGCCAGCAGCTTGTTTGTAAAGAACAATCAGCCCCAGCATTTT. Protein: CASSLFVKNNQPQHF.

The chain couples TRBV20-1 to TRBJ1-5; a possible D gene is TRBD1 (6 bases). This CDR3 is built from 11 residues. The germline CDR1 and CDR2 sequences are DFQATT and SNEGSKA (reference sequence). The ends were cut back, 4 bases at V and 7 bases at J, with 8 bases in the middle. CDR3 sequence reads: CSANRDQPQHF. Written as DNA, the CDR3 is TGCAGTGCTAACAGGGACCAGCCCCAGCATTTT.

The V call is TRBV21-1, the J call TRBJ2-2; no DNA check was done on the table's D call, TRBD2. TRBV21-1 is labeled a pseudogene. The CDR3 totals 16 residues. The CDR3 protein is CASSIDRGLCTGELFF. The CDR3 DNA sequence: TGTGCCAGCAGCATAGACCGTGGACTCTGCACCGGGGAGCTGTTTTTT.

This clonotype was picked up one time. A much larger clone is a single base away; this may be a read error. V usage is TRBV4-1 and J usage is TRBJ1-4; unclear D gene. Trimming shortened V by 5 bases and J by 9 bases, and 19 bases separated the two germline ends. The CDR3 contains 15 residues. Germline-derived CDR1 and CDR2 are MGHRA and YSYEKL. CDR3 loop: CASSEVDGFGQKLFF. DNA for the CDR3: TGCGCCAGCAGCGAAGTAGATGGGTTCGGCCAAAAACTGTTTTTT.

The gene calls are TRBV11-3 and TRBJ2-7; the D gene is possibly TRBD2 (6 bases). Germline assignment: CDR1 SGHNT and CDR2 YENEEA. The CDR3 is made up of 14 amino acids. V was cut by 6 bases and J by 6 bases, with 18 bases left in between. The CDR3 DNA is TGTGCCAGCAGTCCCGGGACTCTTCCCGGCGAGCAGTACTTC. Amino acid sequence: CASSPGTLPGEQYF.

For this clonotype: One end of the junction varies from germline; a read error may be responsible. This CDR3 is CSVIPLDNEQSF. CDR3 nucleotide sequence: TGCAGCGTTATCCCCCTTGACAATGAGCAGTCCTTC. The V call is TRBV29-1, the J call TRBJ2-1; no clear D gene. This CDR3 spans 12 amino acids. Germline lookup yields CDR1 SQVTM and CDR2 ANQGSEA.

The chain carries TRBV4-3 and TRBJ2-2; TRBD1 agrees at 9 bases. Unmatched junction bases numbered 5, after V lost 2 bases and J lost 7 bases. This CDR3 contains 15 residues. The V gene's germline CDR1 is LGHNA and CDR2 YSLEER. CDR3 sequence reads: CASSQRTGVGGELFF. The CDR3 bases are TGCGCCAGCAGCCAACGGACAGGGGTTGGCGGGGAGCTGTTTTTT.

This clonotype was detected only a few times. The chain has TRBV5-4 and TRBJ2-7; D could derive from TRBD1 or TRBD2 (6 bases each). Germline CDR1 and CDR2: SGHNT and YYREEE (reference sequence). V lost 0 bases and J 13 bases, leaving 14 bases between the germline ends. This CDR3 has 12 amino acids. This CDR3 is CASSLARGGEYF. CDR3 DNA: TGTGCCAGCAGCTTGGCCAGGGGAGGAGAATACTTC.

This clonotype was seen only a few times. The V and J genes are TRBV10-3 and TRBJ2-3, with D unresolved. Trimming removed 4 bases from V and 0 bases from J, with 8 bases in between. The CDR3 totals 14 residues. Looked up from germline, CDR1 is ENHRY and CDR2 is SYGVKD. The CDR3 sequence: CAISGGQSTDTQYF. The CDR3 bases are TGTGCCATCAGTGGGGGTCAGAGCACAGATACGCAGTATTTT.

This clonotype came up many times. The genes are TRBV20-1 and TRBJ2-3, with TRBD2 matching over 7 bases. This CDR3 is 15 amino acids long. Germline loops: CDR1 DFQATT, CDR2 SNEGSKA (reference sequence). J lost 2 bases, V lost 3 bases, and 8 bases had no gene match. Written as DNA, the CDR3 is TGCAGTGCTAGCGCTGGGGGGGGAGTCACAGATACGCAGTATTTT. It specifies CSASAGGGVTDTQYF.

Turning to this clonotype: The missing conserved phenylalanine or tryptophan at the end of this CDR3 makes a read error likely. The chain links TRBV27 to TRBJ1-3; no reliable D call. Looked up from germline, CDR1 is MNHEY and CDR2 is SMNVEV (reference sequence). V was trimmed by 3 bases and J by 9 bases, leaving 18 bases between them. This CDR3 contains 15 residues. CDR3 residues: CASSLTGSLAGTIYY. The DNA for the CDR3 is TGTGCCAGCAGTTTGACCGGCAGCCTTGCGGGCACCATATATTAT.

Turning to this clonotype: At one end the junction does not follow the germline gene, possibly because of a read error. CDR3 DNA sequence: TGTGCCAGCAGCCCTAACGAGGAAGATACGCAGTGTTTT. Protein: CASSPNEEDTQCF. V is TRBV5-4 and J is TRBJ2-3; no reliable D call. In germline, CDR1 is SGHNT, CDR2 YYREEE (reference sequence). The CDR3 runs 13 residues.

This clonotype occurred a few times. J is TRBJ2-2 and V is TRBV12-3 or TRBV12-4; TRBD2 is a possible D gene (5 bases). This CDR3 region has 14 residues. Trimming stripped 9 bases from V and 2 bases from J, with 13 bases between. This CDR3 is CASLPGTNTGELFF. The DNA for the CDR3 is TGTGCCAGTCTCCCGGGAACCAACACCGGGGAGCTGTTTTTT.

CDR3: CSARDQEQYF. The CDR3 DNA reads as TGCAGTGCTAGGGACCAGGAGCAGTACTTC. The chain carries TRBV20-1 and TRBJ2-7; D uncertain. The germline V and J ends were trimmed by 3 bases and 7 bases, with 7 bases remaining between them. This CDR3 spans 10 amino acids. Germline CDR1 DFQATT, CDR2 SNEGSKA (reference sequence).

Turning to this clonotype: Its ends do not fully match the called genes, so a read error is possible. This chain links TRBV11-2 with TRBJ1-5, with no clear D. CDR3 length equals 14 residues. Germline-derived CDR1 and CDR2 are SGHAT and FQNNGV. CDR3 residues: CACSTDGGNQPQHF. The CDR3, as DNA: TGTGCCTGCAGCACGGACGGAGGGAATCAGCCCCAGCATTTT. The full variable domain, in which reference TRBV11-2 and TRBJ1-5 provide the parts outside the CDR3, is EAGVAQSPRYKIIEKRQSVAFWCNPISGHATLYWYQQILGQGPKLLIQFQNNGVVDDSQLPKDRFSAERLKGVDSTLKIQPAKLEDSAVYLCACSTDGGNQPQHFGDGTRLSIL.

J is TRBJ1-1 and V is TRBV5-3, with TRBD1 as a possible D gene (6 bases). TRBV5-3 is flagged as an ORF with uncertain function. Trimming cost V 8 bases and J 2 bases, with 16 bases left between them. The CDR3 sequence is 14 residues long. The CDR3 is CASSQDSFNTEAFF. In DNA form, the CDR3 reads TGTGCCAGCAGCCAGGACAGTTTTAACACTGAAGCTTTCTTT.

The V gene is TRBV4-1, the J gene TRBJ1-1, with TRBD1 matching over 10 bases. CDR3 length equals 16 residues. V gave up 1 base and J gave up 0 bases; unmatched junction bases: 2. Per germline, CDR1 MGHRA and CDR2 YSYEKL. The CDR3 region has the DNA TGCGCCAGCAGCCAAGGGGACAGGGGAATGAACACTGAAGCTTTCTTT. Encoded protein: CASSQGDRGMNTEAFF.

The chain has TRBV2 and TRBJ2-5; perhaps TRBD2 as D (6 bases). With 2 bases removed from V and 5 bases from J, the gap between germline ends came to 12 bases. The CDR3 is 14 residues long. Germline CDR1 and CDR2: SNHLY and FYNNEI. CDR3 protein: CASSETGVDETQYF. CDR3 DNA: TGTGCCAGCAGTGAAACGGGAGTTGATGAGACCCAGTACTTC.